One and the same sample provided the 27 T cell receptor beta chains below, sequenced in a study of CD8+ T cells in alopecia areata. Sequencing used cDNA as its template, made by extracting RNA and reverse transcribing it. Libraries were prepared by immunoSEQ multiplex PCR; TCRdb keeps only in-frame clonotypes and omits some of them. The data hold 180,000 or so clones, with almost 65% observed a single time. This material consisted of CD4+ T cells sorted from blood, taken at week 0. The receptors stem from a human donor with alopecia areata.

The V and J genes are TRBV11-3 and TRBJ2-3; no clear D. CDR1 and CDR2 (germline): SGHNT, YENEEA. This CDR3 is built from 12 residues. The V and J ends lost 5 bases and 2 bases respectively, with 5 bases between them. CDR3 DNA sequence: TGTGCCAGCAGCATTTACACAGATACGCAGTATTTT. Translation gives CASSIYTDTQYF.

The CDR3 DNA sequence: TGTGCCAGCAGCGTTGATAGGGAAGGCTACACCTTC. Protein sequence: CASSVDREGYTF. The rearrangement links TRBV9 to TRBJ1-2; no clear D gene. CDR1 is SGDLS, CDR2 YYNGEE, per germline. CDR3 size: 12 residues. Deletions cut 2 bases from V and 8 bases from J, with 10 bases between. Drawing the rest from reference TRBV9 and TRBJ1-2, the complete variable domain is DSGVTQTPKHLITATGQRVTLRCSPRSGDLSVYWYQQSLDQGLQFLIQYYNGEERAKGNILERFSAQQFPDLHSELNLSSLELGDSALYFCASSVDREGYTFGSGTRLTVV.

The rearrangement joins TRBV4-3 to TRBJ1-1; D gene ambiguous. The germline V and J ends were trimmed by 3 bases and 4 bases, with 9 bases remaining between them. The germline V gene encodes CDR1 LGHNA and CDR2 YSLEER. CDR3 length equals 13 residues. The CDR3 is CASSHRLGTEAFF. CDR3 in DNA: TGCGCCAGCAGCCACAGATTGGGCACTGAAGCTTTCTTT.

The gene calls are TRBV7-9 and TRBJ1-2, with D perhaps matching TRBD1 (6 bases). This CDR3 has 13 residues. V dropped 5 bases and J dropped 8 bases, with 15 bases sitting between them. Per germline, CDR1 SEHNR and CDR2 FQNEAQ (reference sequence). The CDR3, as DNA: TGTGCCAGCAGCCAAACAGGGAGCGGCGGCTACACCTTC. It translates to CASSQTGSGGYTF.

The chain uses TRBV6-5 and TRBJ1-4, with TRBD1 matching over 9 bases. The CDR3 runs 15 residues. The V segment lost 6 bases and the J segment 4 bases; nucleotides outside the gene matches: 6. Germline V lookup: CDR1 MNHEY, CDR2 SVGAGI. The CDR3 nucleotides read TGTGCCAGCAGGCCCCCGGGACAGGGTAATGAAAAACTGTTTTTT. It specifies CASRPPGQGNEKLFF.

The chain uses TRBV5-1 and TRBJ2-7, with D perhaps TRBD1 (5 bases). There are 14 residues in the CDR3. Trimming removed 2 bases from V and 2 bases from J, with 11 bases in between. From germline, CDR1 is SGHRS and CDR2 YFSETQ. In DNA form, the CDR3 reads TGCGCCAGCAGCTTAATTGACAGCACCTACGAGCAGTACTTC. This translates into CASSLIDSTYEQYF.

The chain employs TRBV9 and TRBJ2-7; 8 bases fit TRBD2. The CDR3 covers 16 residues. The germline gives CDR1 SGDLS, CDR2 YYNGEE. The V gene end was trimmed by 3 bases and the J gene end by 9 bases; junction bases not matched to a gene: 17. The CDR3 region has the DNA TGTGCCAGCAGCGCGGATCGCGGGGGGTCACACGATGCGCAGTACTTC. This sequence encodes CASSADRGGSHDAQYF.

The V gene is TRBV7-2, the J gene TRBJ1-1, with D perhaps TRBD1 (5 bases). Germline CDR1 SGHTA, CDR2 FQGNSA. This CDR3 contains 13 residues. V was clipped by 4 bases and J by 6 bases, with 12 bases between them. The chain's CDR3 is CASSSGFRPEAFF. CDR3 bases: TGTGCCAGCAGCTCAGGGTTTAGGCCTGAAGCTTTCTTT.

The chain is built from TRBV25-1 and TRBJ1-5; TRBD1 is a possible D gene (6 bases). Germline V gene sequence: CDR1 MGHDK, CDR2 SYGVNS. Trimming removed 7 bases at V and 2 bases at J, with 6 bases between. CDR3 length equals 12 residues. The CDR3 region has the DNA TGTGCCAGCAACAGGGGCAATCAGCCCCAGCATTTT. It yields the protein CASNRGNQPQHF.

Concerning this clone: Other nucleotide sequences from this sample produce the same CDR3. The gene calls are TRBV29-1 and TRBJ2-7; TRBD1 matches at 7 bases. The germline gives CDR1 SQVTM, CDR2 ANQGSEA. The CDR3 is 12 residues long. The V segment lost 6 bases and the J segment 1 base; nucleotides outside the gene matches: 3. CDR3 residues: CSVRQGSYEQYF. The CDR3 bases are TGCAGCGTAAGACAGGGATCCTACGAGCAGTACTTC.

In DNA form, the CDR3 reads TGCAGCGTTTTCGGGCCTTTGGCAGATACGCAGTATTTT. Translating it yields CSVFGPLADTQYF. The chain recombines TRBV29-1 with TRBJ2-3, with D unresolved. The CDR3 is made up of 13 amino acids. Germline V lookup: CDR1 SQVTM, CDR2 ANQGSEA. V gave up 5 bases and J gave up 4 bases, with 13 bases separating them.

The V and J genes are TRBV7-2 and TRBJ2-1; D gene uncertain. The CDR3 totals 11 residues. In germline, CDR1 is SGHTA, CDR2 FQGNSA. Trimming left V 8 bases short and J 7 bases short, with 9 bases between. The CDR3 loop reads CASRVGNEQFF. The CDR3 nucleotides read TGTGCCAGCCGGGTTGGGAATGAGCAGTTCTTC.

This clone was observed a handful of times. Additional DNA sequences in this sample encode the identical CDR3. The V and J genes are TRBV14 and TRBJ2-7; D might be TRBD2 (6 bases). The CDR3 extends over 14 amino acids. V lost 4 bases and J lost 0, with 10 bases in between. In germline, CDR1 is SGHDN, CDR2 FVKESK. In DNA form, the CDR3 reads TGTGCCAGCAGCCCCCGGGACTTCTCCTACGAGCAGTACTTC. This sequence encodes CASSPRDFSYEQYF.

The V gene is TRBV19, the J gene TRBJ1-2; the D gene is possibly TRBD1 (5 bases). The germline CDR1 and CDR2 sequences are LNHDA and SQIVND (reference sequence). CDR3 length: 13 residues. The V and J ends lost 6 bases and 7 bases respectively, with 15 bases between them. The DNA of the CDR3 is TGTGCCAGTAGCGCGGGACCCGTGACTGGCTACACCTTC. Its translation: CASSAGPVTGYTF.

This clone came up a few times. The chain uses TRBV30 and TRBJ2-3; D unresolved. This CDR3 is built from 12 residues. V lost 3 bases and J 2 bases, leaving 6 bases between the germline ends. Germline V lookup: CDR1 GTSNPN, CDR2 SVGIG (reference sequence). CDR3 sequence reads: CAWSLVTDTQYF. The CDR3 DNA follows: TGTGCCTGGAGCCTAGTCACAGATACGCAGTATTTT.

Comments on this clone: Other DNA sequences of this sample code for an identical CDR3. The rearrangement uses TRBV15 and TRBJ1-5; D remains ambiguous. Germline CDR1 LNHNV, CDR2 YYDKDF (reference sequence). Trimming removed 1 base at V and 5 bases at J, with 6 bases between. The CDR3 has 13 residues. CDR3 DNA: TGTGCCACCAGCAGAGGCGGGGATCAGCCCCAGCATTTT. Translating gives CATSRGGDQPQHF.

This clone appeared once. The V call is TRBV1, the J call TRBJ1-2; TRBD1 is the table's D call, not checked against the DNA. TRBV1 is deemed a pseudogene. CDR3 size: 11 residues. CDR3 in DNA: TGCACCAGCAGCCAAGACAATGGCTACACCTTC. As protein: CTSSQDNGYTF.

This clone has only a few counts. For the CDR3, the DNA is TGTGCCAGCAGTCCCGATGGTAGTCAGCCCCAGCATTTT. It encodes CASSPDGSQPQHF. The V call is TRBV7-2, the J call TRBJ1-5; D is ambiguous. V was cut by 6 bases and J by 6 bases, with 12 bases left in between. The CDR3 consists of 13 residues. CDR1 is SGHTA, CDR2 FQGNSA, per germline.

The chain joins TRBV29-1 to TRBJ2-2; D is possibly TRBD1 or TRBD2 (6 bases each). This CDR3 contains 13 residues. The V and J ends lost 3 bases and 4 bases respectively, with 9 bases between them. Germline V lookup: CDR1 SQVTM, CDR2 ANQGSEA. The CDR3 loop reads CSVDSGATGELFF. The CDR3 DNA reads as TGCAGCGTTGATTCGGGGGCCACCGGGGAGCTGTTTTTT.

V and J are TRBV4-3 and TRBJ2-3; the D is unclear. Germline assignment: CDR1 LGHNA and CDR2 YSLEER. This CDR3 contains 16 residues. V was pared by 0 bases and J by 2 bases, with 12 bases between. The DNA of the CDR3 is TGCGCCAGCAGCCAAGATTTTACCCCAAACACAGATACGCAGTATTTT. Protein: CASSQDFTPNTDTQYF.

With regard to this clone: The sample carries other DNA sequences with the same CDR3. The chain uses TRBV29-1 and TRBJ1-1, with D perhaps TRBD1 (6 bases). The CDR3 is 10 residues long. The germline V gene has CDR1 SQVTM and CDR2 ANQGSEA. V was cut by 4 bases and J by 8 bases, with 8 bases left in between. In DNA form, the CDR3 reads TGCAGCGTTGTCGGGACAGAAGCTTTCTTT. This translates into CSVVGTEAFF.

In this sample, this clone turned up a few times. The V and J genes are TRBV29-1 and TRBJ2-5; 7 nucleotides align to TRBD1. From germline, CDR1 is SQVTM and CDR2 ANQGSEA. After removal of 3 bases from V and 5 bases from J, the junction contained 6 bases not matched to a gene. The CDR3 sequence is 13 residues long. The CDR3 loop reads CSVETGRRETQYF. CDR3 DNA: TGCAGCGTTGAGACAGGGAGACGGGAGACCCAGTACTTC.

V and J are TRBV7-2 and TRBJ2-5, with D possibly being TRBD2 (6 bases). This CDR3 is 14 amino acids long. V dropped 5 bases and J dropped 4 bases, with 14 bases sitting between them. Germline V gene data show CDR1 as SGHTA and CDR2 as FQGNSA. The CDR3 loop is CASSPQTRRETQYF. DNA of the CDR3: TGTGCCAGCAGCCCCCAGACTAGGAGAGAGACCCAGTACTTC.

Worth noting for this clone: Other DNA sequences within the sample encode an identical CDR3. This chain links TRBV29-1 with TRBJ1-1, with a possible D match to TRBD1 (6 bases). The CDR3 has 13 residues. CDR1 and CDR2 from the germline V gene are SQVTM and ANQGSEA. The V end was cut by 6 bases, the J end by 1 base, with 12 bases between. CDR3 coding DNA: TGCAGCGTCGCCGGGACACAGAACACTGAAGCTTTCTTT. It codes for CSVAGTQNTEAFF.

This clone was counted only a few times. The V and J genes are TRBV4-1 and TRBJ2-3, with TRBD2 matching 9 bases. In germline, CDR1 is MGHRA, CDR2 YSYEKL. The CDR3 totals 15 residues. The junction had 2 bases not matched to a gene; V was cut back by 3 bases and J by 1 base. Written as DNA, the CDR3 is TGCGCCAGCAGCCATGTAGCGGGGGGCACAGATACGCAGTATTTT. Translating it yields CASSHVAGGTDTQYF.

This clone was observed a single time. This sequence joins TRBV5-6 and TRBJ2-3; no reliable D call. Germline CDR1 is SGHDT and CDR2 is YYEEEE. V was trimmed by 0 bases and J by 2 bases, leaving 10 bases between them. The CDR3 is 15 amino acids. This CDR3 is CASSLVTQYTDTQYF. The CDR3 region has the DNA TGTGCCAGCAGCTTGGTGACTCAGTACACAGATACGCAGTATTTT.

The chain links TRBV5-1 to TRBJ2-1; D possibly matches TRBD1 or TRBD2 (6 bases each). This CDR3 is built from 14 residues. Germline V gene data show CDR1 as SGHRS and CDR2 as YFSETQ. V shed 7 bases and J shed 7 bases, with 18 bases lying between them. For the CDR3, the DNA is TGCGCCAGCTCCGCCGGGGGCATACGAAATGAGCAGTTCTTC. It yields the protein CASSAGGIRNEQFF.